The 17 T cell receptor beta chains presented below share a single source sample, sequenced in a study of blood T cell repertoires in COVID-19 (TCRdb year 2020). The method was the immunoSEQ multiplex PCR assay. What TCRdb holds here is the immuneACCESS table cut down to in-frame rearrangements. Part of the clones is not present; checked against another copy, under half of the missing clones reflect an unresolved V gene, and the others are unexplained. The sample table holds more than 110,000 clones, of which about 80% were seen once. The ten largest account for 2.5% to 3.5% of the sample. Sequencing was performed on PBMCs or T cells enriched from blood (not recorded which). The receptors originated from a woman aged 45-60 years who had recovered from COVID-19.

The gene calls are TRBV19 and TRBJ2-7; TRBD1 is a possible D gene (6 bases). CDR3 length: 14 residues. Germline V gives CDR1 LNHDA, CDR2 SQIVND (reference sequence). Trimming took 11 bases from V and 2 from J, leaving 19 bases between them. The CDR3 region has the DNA TGTGCCGACCCGGTACAGGGTAGCCCCTACGAGCAGTACTTC. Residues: CADPVQGSPYEQYF.

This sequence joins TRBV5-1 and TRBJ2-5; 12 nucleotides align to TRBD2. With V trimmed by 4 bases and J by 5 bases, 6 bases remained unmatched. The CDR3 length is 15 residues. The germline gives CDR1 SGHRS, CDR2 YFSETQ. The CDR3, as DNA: TGCGCCAGCAGCCCGACTAGCGGGAGCGGCGAGACCCAGTACTTC. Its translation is CASSPTSGSGETQYF.

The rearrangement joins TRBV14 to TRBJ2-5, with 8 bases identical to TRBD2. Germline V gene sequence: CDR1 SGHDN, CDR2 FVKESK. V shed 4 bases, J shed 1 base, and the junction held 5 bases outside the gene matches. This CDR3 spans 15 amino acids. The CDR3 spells CASSRSGDFQETQYF. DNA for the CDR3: TGTGCCAGCAGCCGTAGCGGGGACTTCCAAGAGACCCAGTACTTC.

This CDR3 is CASSLGIGGGFF. For the CDR3, the DNA is TGTGCCAGCAGCCTAGGGATCGGGGGGGGGTTCTTC. The chain employs TRBV7-9 and TRBJ2-1; 8 bases agree with TRBD2. CDR3 length: 12 residues. Germline-derived CDR1 and CDR2 are SEHNR and FQNEAQ (reference sequence). V gave up 5 bases and J gave up 15 bases; unmatched junction bases: 9. The full variable domain, with the rest looked up from reference TRBV7-9 and TRBJ2-1, is DTGVSQNPRHKITKRGQNVTFRCDPISEHNRLYWYRQTLGQGPEFLTYFQNEAQLEKSRLLSDRFSAERPKGSFSTLEIQRTEQGDSAMYLCASSLGIGGGFFGPGTRLTVL.

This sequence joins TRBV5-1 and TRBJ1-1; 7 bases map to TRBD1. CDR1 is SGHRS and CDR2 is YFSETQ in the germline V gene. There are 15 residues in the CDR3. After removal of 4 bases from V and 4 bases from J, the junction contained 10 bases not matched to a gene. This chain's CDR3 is CASSATGAQGTEAFF. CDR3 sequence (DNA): TGCGCCAGCAGCGCCACAGGGGCTCAAGGCACTGAAGCTTTCTTT.

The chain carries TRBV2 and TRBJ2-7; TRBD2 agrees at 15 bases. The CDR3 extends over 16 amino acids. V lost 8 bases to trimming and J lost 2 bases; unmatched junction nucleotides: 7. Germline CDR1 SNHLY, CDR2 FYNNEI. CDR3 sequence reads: CASGRTSGRAPYEQYF. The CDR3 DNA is TGTGCCAGCGGAAGGACTAGCGGGAGGGCTCCCTACGAGCAGTACTTC.

CDR3 amino acids: CASSEPGQGPEAFF. CDR3 nucleotide sequence: TGTGCCAGCAGTGAGCCCGGACAGGGCCCTGAAGCTTTCTTT. The chain links TRBV6-1 to TRBJ1-1, with TRBD1 matching 8 bases. J lost 6 bases, V lost 3 bases, and 6 bases had no gene match. CDR3 length: 14 amino acids. Germline CDR1 is MNHNS and CDR2 is SASEGT.

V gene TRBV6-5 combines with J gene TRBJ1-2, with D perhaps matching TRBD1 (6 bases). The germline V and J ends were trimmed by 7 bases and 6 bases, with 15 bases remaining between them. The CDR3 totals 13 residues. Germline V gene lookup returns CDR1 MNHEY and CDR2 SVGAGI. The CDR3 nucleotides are TGTGCCAGCAAGGAACAGGGAAAACATGGCTACACCTTC. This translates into CASKEQGKHGYTF.

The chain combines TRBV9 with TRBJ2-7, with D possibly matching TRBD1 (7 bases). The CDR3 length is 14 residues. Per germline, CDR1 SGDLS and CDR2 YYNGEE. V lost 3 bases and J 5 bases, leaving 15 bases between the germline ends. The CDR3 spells CASSAGGQIDEQYF. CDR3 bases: TGTGCCAGCAGCGCCGGGGGACAGATCGACGAGCAGTACTTC.

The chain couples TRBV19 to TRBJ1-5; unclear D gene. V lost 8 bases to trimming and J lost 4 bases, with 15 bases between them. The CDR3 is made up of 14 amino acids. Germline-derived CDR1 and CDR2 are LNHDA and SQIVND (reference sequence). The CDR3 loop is CASGGGRPNQPQHF. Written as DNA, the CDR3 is TGTGCCAGTGGTGGCGGGCGCCCTAATCAGCCCCAGCATTTT. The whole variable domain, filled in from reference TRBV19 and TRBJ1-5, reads DGGITQSPKYLFRKEGQNVTLSCEQNLNHDAMYWYRQDPGQGLRLIYYSQIVNDFQKGDIAEGYSVSREKKESFPLTVTSAQKNPTAFYLCASGGGRPNQPQHFGDGTRLSIL.

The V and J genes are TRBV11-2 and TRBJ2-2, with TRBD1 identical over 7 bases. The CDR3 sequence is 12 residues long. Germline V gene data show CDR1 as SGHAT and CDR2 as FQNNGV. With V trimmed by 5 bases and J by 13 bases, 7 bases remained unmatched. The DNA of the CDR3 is TGTGCCAGCAGCCAGGGGGTAGACCCGCTGTTTTTT. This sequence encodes CASSQGVDPLFF.

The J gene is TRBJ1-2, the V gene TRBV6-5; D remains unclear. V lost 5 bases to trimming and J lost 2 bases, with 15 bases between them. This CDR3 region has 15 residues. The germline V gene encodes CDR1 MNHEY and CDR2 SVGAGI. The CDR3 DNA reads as TGTGCCAGCAGTCGAGTAGGGAGTCGGAACTATGGCTACACCTTC. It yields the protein CASSRVGSRNYGYTF.

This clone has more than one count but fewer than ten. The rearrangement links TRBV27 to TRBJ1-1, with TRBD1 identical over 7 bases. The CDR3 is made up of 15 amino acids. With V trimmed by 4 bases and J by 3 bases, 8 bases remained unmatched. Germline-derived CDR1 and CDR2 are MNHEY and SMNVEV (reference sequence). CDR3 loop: CASSYDRAGYTEAFF. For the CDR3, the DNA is TGTGCCAGCAGTTATGACAGGGCGGGGTACACTGAAGCTTTCTTT.

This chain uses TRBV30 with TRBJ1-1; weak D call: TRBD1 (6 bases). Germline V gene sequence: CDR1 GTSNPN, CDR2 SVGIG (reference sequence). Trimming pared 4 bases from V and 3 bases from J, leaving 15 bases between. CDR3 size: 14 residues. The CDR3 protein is CAWTIGGRDTEAFF. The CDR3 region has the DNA TGTGCCTGGACAATTGGGGGCAGGGACACTGAAGCTTTCTTT.

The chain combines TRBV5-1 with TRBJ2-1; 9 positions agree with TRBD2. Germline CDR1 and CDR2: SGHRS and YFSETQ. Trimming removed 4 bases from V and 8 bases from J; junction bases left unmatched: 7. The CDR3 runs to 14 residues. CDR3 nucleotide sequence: TGCGCCAGCAGCAGTAGCGGGAGTCCCGATGAGCAGTTCTTC. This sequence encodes CASSSSGSPDEQFF.

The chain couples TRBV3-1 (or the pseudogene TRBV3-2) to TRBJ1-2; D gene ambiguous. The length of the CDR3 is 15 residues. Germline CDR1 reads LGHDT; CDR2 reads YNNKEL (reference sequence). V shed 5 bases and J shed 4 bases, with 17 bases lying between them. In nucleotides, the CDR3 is TGTGCCAGCAGCGACCACACGATACCTAGCTATGGCTACACCTTC. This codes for CASSDHTIPSYGYTF.

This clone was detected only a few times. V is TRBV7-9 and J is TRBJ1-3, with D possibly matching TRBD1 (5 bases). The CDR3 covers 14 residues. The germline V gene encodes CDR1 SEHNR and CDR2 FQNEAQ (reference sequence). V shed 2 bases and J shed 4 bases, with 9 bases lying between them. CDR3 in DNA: TGTGCCAGCAGCTTACCAGGGTGGGGAAACACCATATATTTT. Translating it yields CASSLPGWGNTIYF.